What follows are 28 T cell receptor beta chains derived from one specimen sequenced in a study of early T cells in non-severe SARS-CoV-2 infection (dated by TCRdb to the early 2020s). Libraries were built with 5' RACE. For sequencing, a NextSeq 500 was employed. TCRdb redid the processing of the public reads, applying fastp at Q25 and MiXCR, and retained in-frame beta chains. Every CDR3 protein is listed once, alongside the most common genes and DNA of its rows. The sample has fewer than 120,000 distinct CDR3 sequences on record, around an eighth of them singletons. The ten largest clonotypes hold less than 4.5% of the sample. The specimen was whole blood, collected at baseline. These receptor sequences come from an adult who was a healthcare worker with PCR-confirmed SARS-CoV-2 infection or an uninfected control (not recorded which).

To note about this clonotype: The junction and the germline gene differ at one end; a read error may be behind it. V is TRBV7-9 and J is TRBJ1-1, with 10 bases lining up with TRBD1. CDR3 length: 15 amino acids. Germline-derived CDR1 and CDR2 are SEHNR and FQNEAQ (reference sequence). Written as DNA, the CDR3 is TGTGCCAGCAGCTTAGGGGACAGGGGCTACACTGAAGTTTTCTTT. Translated: CASSLGDRGYTEVFF.

This clonotype was counted only a few times. This sequence joins TRBV28 and TRBJ2-7; D might be TRBD1 (6 bases). Per the germline V gene, CDR1 is MDHEN and CDR2 is SYDVKM. The CDR3 is 14 amino acids. Deletions cut 3 bases from V and 3 bases from J, with 12 bases between. The CDR3 region is CASSFQQGIYEQYF. The DNA of the CDR3 is TGTGCCAGCAGTTTTCAACAGGGAATCTACGAGCAGTACTTC.

The rearrangement links TRBV19 to TRBJ1-5, with D perhaps matching TRBD1 (5 bases). Trimming took off 5 bases at V and 7 bases at J, with 18 bases between the two ends. In germline, CDR1 is LNHDA, CDR2 SQIVND (reference sequence). The CDR3 covers 15 residues. The CDR3 loop is CASSAHRGVRQPQHF. The CDR3 coding sequence is TGTGCCAGTAGTGCCCATCGGGGCGTGAGGCAGCCCCAGCATTTT. The whole variable domain, filled in from reference TRBV19 and TRBJ1-5, reads DGGITQSPKYLFRKEGQNVTLSCEQNLNHDAMYWYRQDPGQGLRLIYYSQIVNDFQKGDIAEGYSVSREKKESFPLTVTSAQKNPTAFYLCASSAHRGVRQPQHFGDGTRLSIL.

The V gene is TRBV6-2 or TRBV6-3, the J gene TRBJ2-4, with a tentative D call TRBD1 (6 bases). Trimming took 5 bases from V and 3 from J, leaving 14 bases between them. The CDR3 contains 15 residues. Germline values: CDR1 MNHEY, CDR2 SVGEGT. The CDR3 loop reads CASSALGQVKNIQYF. DNA of the CDR3: TGTGCCAGCAGTGCCCTGGGACAAGTCAAAAACATTCAGTACTTC.

This clonotype has a handful of counts. The J gene is TRBJ2-2, the V gene TRBV12-3 or TRBV12-4, with 9 bases that match TRBD2. V was pared by 8 bases and J by 3 bases, with 4 bases of the junction left unmatched. The CDR3 is made up of 14 amino acids. CDR3 amino acids: CASQAGGDTGELFF. The DNA of the CDR3 is TGTGCCAGCCAAGCGGGAGGAGACACCGGGGAGCTGTTTTTT.

V gene TRBV28 combines with J gene TRBJ2-7, with 7 nucleotides matching TRBD1. J lost 0 bases, V lost 3 bases, and 8 bases had no gene match. Germline V lookup: CDR1 MDHEN, CDR2 SYDVKM. The CDR3 contains 16 residues. The CDR3 DNA follows: TGTGCCAGCAGTTTTAATGTTCGGGACAGCTCCTACGAGCAGTACTTC. This encodes CASSFNVRDSSYEQYF.

The chain links TRBV12-3 or TRBV12-4 to TRBJ2-7; TRBD1 aligns across 9 bases. Losses at the gene ends were 7 bases for V and 4 bases for J; bases not matched to a gene: 11. This CDR3 comprises 15 residues. CDR3 sequence (DNA): TGTGCCAGCACCCTGGGACAGGGCCTAACATACGAGCAGTACTTC. It encodes CASTLGQGLTYEQYF.

This clonotype occurred many times. The chain links TRBV2 to TRBJ2-5; 8 bases align to TRBD1. The V segment lost 9 bases and the J segment 1 base; nucleotides outside the gene matches: 4. CDR1 SNHLY and CDR2 FYNNEI come from the germline V gene. This CDR3 contains 13 residues. The CDR3 loop reads CARLDRAQETQYF. DNA of the CDR3: TGTGCCAGACTGGACAGGGCCCAAGAGACCCAGTACTTC.

This clonotype was seen many times. The V and J genes are TRBV12-3 or TRBV12-4 and TRBJ2-1; perhaps TRBD1 as D (5 bases). The CDR3 has 15 amino acids. V lost 3 bases and J 3 bases, leaving 12 bases between the germline ends. The CDR3, as DNA: TGTGCCAGCAGTTTCAGGGATTCGGACTACAATGAGCAGTTCTTC. Its translation is CASSFRDSDYNEQFF.

This clonotype was found a few times. This chain joins TRBV19 and TRBJ1-5, with TRBD1 matching over 10 bases. In germline, CDR1 is LNHDA, CDR2 SQIVND (reference sequence). V shed 7 bases and J 0 bases; nucleotides not matched to a gene: 9. The length of the CDR3 is 17 residues. The CDR3 spells CASKGQGVTPSNQPQHF. Here the CDR3 DNA reads TGTGCCAGTAAAGGACAGGGGGTTACCCCTAGCAATCAGCCCCAGCATTTT.

This clonotype was observed a handful of times. This chain joins TRBV27 and TRBJ1-1; maybe TRBD1 (5 bases). Germline V CDR1 and CDR2: MNHEY, SMNVEV (reference sequence). This CDR3 comprises 13 residues. V was pared by 6 bases and J by 4 bases, with 12 bases between. In nucleotides, the CDR3 is TGTGCCAGCAGGCACTTCGGGGGCACTGAAGCTTTCTTT. It specifies CASRHFGGTEAFF.

This clonotype was recorded a few times. The chain uses TRBV12-3 or TRBV12-4 and TRBJ2-7; tentative D call: TRBD2 (5 bases). V was pared by 6 bases and J by 1 base, with 16 bases between. The CDR3 loop spans 15 amino acids. The CDR3 DNA is TGTGCCAGCAGCCGGAGACCGGGATCTTCCTACGAGCAGTACTTC. Protein sequence: CASSRRPGSSYEQYF.

The J gene is TRBJ2-5, the V gene TRBV10-3, with a tentative D call TRBD2 (5 bases). The V gene's germline CDR1 is ENHRY and CDR2 SYGVKD. This CDR3 region has 17 residues. With 0 bases removed from V and 4 bases from J, the gap between germline ends came to 18 bases. CDR3 sequence (DNA): TGTGCCATCAGTGAGTCGAAGAGGGTAATGGTTGGAGAGACCCAGTACTTC. Translated: CAISESKRVMVGETQYF.

V usage is TRBV28 and J usage is TRBJ2-1; no clear D. Germline V CDR1 and CDR2: MDHEN, SYDVKM. Trimming removed 8 bases from V and 13 bases from J, with 18 bases in between. CDR3 length equals 12 residues. The CDR3 here is CASRTPSRAQFF. CDR3 coding DNA: TGTGCCAGCCGGACCCCTAGTCGGGCCCAGTTCTTC.

This chain links TRBV6-1 with TRBJ1-1, with a tentative D call TRBD1 (5 bases). This CDR3 is built from 14 residues. CDR1 is MNHNS, CDR2 SASEGT, per germline. The V end was cut by 4 bases, the J end by 2 bases, with 11 bases between. In DNA form, the CDR3 reads TGTGCCAGCAGTGGCCAGGGACCCAACACTGAAGCTTTCTTT. This encodes CASSGQGPNTEAFF.

The chain is built from TRBV19 and TRBJ2-1; no clear D gene. The CDR3 length is 14 residues. Germline V CDR1 and CDR2: LNHDA, SQIVND (reference sequence). The V end was cut by 2 bases, the J end by 1 base, with 6 bases between. CDR3 DNA sequence: TGTGCCAGTAGTATATCTGGGTCCTACAATGAGCAGTTCTTC. It codes for CASSISGSYNEQFF.

The rearrangement links TRBV20-1 to TRBJ2-7; tentative D call: TRBD1 (5 bases). Germline values: CDR1 DFQATT, CDR2 SNEGSKA (reference sequence). The CDR3 has 14 residues. The V end lost 2 bases, the J end lost 1 base, and 12 bases lay between the germline ends. The CDR3 region is CSARFTAGSYEQYF. DNA for the CDR3: TGCAGTGCTAGATTCACCGCAGGGTCCTACGAGCAGTACTTC.

The CDR3 reads CSASMRITQETQYF. CDR3 DNA: TGCAGTGCTAGTATGAGGATTACCCAAGAGACCCAGTACTTC. The J gene is TRBJ2-5, the V gene TRBV20-1; D is ambiguous. CDR1 is DFQATT, CDR2 SNEGSKA, per germline (reference sequence). Trimming removed 3 bases from V and 1 base from J, with 12 bases in between. CDR3 length equals 14 residues.

This clonotype came up a few times. J is TRBJ1-3 and V is TRBV9, with unresolved D. The CDR3 runs 15 residues. The V end was cut by 0 bases, the J end by 0 bases, with 7 bases between. Germline CDR1 reads SGDLS; CDR2 reads YYNGEE. CDR3 sequence (DNA): TGTGCCAGCAGCGTAGGATGGAACTCTGGAAACACCATATATTTT. Translated: CASSVGWNSGNTIYF.

This clonotype occurred a few times. This chain connects TRBV5-4 to TRBJ1-2, with 8 nucleotides matching TRBD1. Trimming at V came to 4 bases and at J to 8 bases, leaving 4 bases not matched to a gene. CDR1 is SGHNT and CDR2 is YYREEE in the germline V gene (reference sequence). This CDR3 comprises 12 residues. The DNA of the CDR3 is TGTGCCAGCAGCAAAGGACAGGGAGGCTACACCTTC. As protein: CASSKGQGGYTF.

This clonotype has a handful of counts. The chain carries TRBV20-1 and TRBJ2-1; tentatively, D is TRBD1 (6 bases). Trimming removed 3 bases at V and 7 bases at J, with 16 bases between. The CDR3 extends over 14 amino acids. The germline gives CDR1 DFQATT, CDR2 SNEGSKA (reference sequence). The CDR3 sequence: CSASSPGVWNEQFF. CDR3 in DNA: TGCAGTGCTAGCTCGCCAGGGGTATGGAATGAGCAGTTCTTC.

In this sample, this clonotype turned up many times. The chain recombines TRBV12-3 or TRBV12-4 with TRBJ1-5; 7 bases agree with TRBD1. The CDR3 totals 13 residues. V lost 5 bases, J lost 9 bases, and 7 bases stayed unmatched. CDR3 sequence (DNA): TGTGCCAGCAGTGCCGACAGGGTAATGCCCCAGCATTTT. Residues: CASSADRVMPQHF.

A note on this clonotype: The missing conserved phenylalanine or tryptophan at the end of this CDR3 makes a read error likely. No DNA is shown, since the ends of the CDR3 on it are uncertain; the CDR3 is the one TCRdb lists. V usage is TRBV29-1 and J usage is TRBJ1-2; TRBD1 is the table's D call, not checked against the DNA. The CDR3 is 9 amino acids in total, end residues counted. CDR1 and CDR2 from the germline V gene are SQVTM and ANQGSEA. CDR3 region: CSVESAAPT.

This clonotype turned up a few times. V usage is TRBV20-1 and J usage is TRBJ1-6, with TRBD1 as a possible D gene (5 bases). The germline CDR1 and CDR2 sequences are DFQATT and SNEGSKA (reference sequence). The germline V and J ends were trimmed by 1 base and 7 bases, with 14 bases remaining between them. The CDR3 spans 15 residues. The CDR3 reads CSARVGQGGNSPLHF. In nucleotides, the CDR3 is TGCAGTGCTAGAGTCGGGCAGGGTGGGAATTCACCCCTCCACTTT.

This clonotype was counted many times. The V gene is TRBV12-3 or TRBV12-4, the J gene TRBJ1-4; D call uncertain. CDR3 size: 15 residues. V was shortened by 4 bases and J by 6 bases, with 15 bases between the two germline ends. The CDR3 loop is CASSSPSAGYEKLFF. CDR3 nucleotide sequence: TGTGCCAGCAGTTCCCCTTCGGCAGGCTATGAAAAACTGTTTTTT.

A few counts support this clonotype. This chain joins TRBV7-2 and TRBJ2-1; TRBD2 agrees at 9 bases. V dropped 5 bases and J dropped 9; count of bases not matched to a gene: 8. Germline values: CDR1 SGHTA, CDR2 FQGNSA. The CDR3 totals 14 residues. DNA of the CDR3: TGTGCCAGCAGCCCCGCCCTTAGCGGGAGTGAGCAGTTCTTC. Translated, it gives CASSPALSGSEQFF.

This clonotype came up many times. The chain uses TRBV28 and TRBJ1-2, with D perhaps matching TRBD1 (5 bases). Trimming pared 2 bases from V and 2 bases from J, leaving 12 bases between. This CDR3 is 15 amino acids long. Germline lookup yields CDR1 MDHEN and CDR2 SYDVKM. CDR3 sequence: CASSLRGISNYGYTF. CDR3 in DNA: TGTGCCAGCAGTTTAAGGGGTATATCAAACTATGGCTACACCTTC.

This clonotype was observed a few times. This chain joins TRBV9 and TRBJ1-3, with D unresolved. This CDR3 is built from 16 residues. Germline V gene data show CDR1 as SGDLS and CDR2 as YYNGEE. V lost 0 bases, J lost 3 bases, and 13 bases lay in between. In DNA, the CDR3 is TGTGCCAGCAGCGTAGCTAGTGGAAGCGGTGGAAACACCATATATTTT. It specifies CASSVASGSGGNTIYF.